These 22 T cell receptor beta chains share one sample of origin, sequenced in a study of T cell repertoires in cytomegalovirus infection. In TCRdb, the reads were re-called with MiXCR into one record per CDR3 protein. The table shows 110,000 to 150,000 distinct CDR3 sequences, with roughly 6.5% occurring only once. Material for sequencing was PBMCs. Every receptor here comes from a human donor in good health (CMV status not recorded). Some clones in this sample may be carry-over from other donors' samples.

This clonotype was detected only once. This CDR3 is missing its conserved last phenylalanine or tryptophan, likely due to a read error. V and J are TRBV18 and TRBJ1-1; TRBD1 is a possible D gene (5 bases). The CDR3 is made up of 13 amino acids. Germline V lookup: CDR1 KGHSH, CDR2 LQKENI. V was trimmed by 6 bases and J by 1 base, leaving 9 bases between them. The CDR3 coding sequence is TGTGCCAGCTCCATCGGGGCGAACACTGAAGCTTTCTCT. Its translation is CASSIGANTEAFS.

This clonotype was seen repeatedly, ten times or more. This sequence joins TRBV7-2 and TRBJ2-7; D gene unclear. Germline CDR1 is SGHTA and CDR2 is FQGNSA. The CDR3 has 14 amino acids. V lost 1 base to trimming and J lost 2 bases, with 9 bases between them. CDR3 sequence: CASSLVLGPYEQYF. In nucleotides, the CDR3 is TGTGCCAGCAGCTTAGTTCTAGGTCCCTACGAGCAGTACTTC. The whole variable domain, remainder taken from reference TRBV7-2 and TRBJ2-7, is GAGVSQSPSNKVTEKGKDVELRCDPISGHTALYWYRQSLGQGLEFLIYFQGNSAPDKSGLPSDRFSAERTGGSVSTLTIQRTQQEDSAVYLCASSLVLGPYEQYFGPGTRLTVT.

This clonotype was observed many times. The chain has TRBV5-1 and TRBJ2-7, with TRBD1 as a possible D gene (5 bases). The CDR3 covers 14 residues. The germline V gene has CDR1 SGHRS and CDR2 YFSETQ. V shed 4 bases and J shed 6 bases, with 17 bases lying between them. CDR3 coding DNA: TGCGCCAGCAGCCCTTTCCCTCAGGGAAGCGAGCAGTACTTC. Its protein product is CASSPFPQGSEQYF.

Of note for this clonotype: A much larger clone differs from this one at a single base, so this may be a read error. This rearrangement joins TRBV10-3 to TRBJ2-3, with 9 bases identical to TRBD1. CDR1 and CDR2 from the germline V gene are ENHRY and SYGVKD. This CDR3 spans 14 amino acids. The CDR3 spells CAVSSDRGTDTQYF. In DNA form, the CDR3 reads TGTGCCGTCAGCTCGGACAGGGGTACGGATACGCAGTATTTT.

The chain combines TRBV30 with TRBJ2-3; TRBD1 matches at 7 bases. CDR1 is GTSNPN, CDR2 SVGIG, per germline (reference sequence). The CDR3 consists of 14 residues. After removal of 4 bases from V and 6 bases from J, the junction contained 10 bases not matched to a gene. CDR3 sequence reads: CAWTPGQRGDTQYF. DNA of the CDR3: TGTGCCTGGACCCCGGGACAGAGGGGGGATACGCAGTATTTT.

This clonotype was recorded many times. This chain connects TRBV7-8 to TRBJ1-1; D might be TRBD1 (6 bases). Trimming took 0 bases from V and 7 from J, leaving 9 bases between them. This CDR3 comprises 13 residues. Germline V gene sequence: CDR1 SGHVS, CDR2 FQNEAQ. Written as DNA, the CDR3 is TGTGCCAGCAGCTTAGCACAGGGAGATGAAGCTTTCTTT. Its protein is CASSLAQGDEAFF. The full variable domain, in which reference TRBV7-8 and TRBJ1-1 provide the parts outside the CDR3, is GAGVSQSPRYKVAKRGQDVALRCDPISGHVSLFWYQQALGQGPEFLTYFQNEAQLDKSGLPSDRFFAERPEGSVSTLKIQRTQQEDSAVYLCASSLAQGDEAFFGQGTRLTVV.

At least ten counts were recorded for this clonotype. The chain recombines TRBV7-2 with TRBJ2-1; TRBD2 is a possible D gene (5 bases). The CDR3 loop spans 15 amino acids. CDR1 is SGHTA and CDR2 is FQGNSA in the germline V gene. Trimming pared 2 bases from V and 5 bases from J, leaving 13 bases between. CDR3 residues: CASSLLRDDDNEQFF. CDR3 DNA sequence: TGTGCCAGCAGCTTATTGAGGGATGACGACAATGAGCAGTTCTTC.

The chain links TRBV2 to TRBJ1-5; 9 nucleotides agree with TRBD1. V trimming: 6 bases; J trimming: 7 bases; junction bases outside the gene matches: 7. This CDR3 contains 14 residues. Germline values: CDR1 SNHLY, CDR2 FYNNEI. Written as DNA, the CDR3 is TGTGCCAGCAGCAAGGACAGGGGACAGCAGCCCCAGCATTTT. It translates to CASSKDRGQQPQHF.

This clonotype came up many times. DNA of the CDR3: TGTGCCAGCAGCCCGTACTTCCAAGAGACCCAGTACTTC. It yields the protein CASSPYFQETQYF. The V and J genes are TRBV5-4 and TRBJ2-5; D gene uncertain. The V end lost 4 bases, the J end lost 1 base, and 8 bases lay between the germline ends. Germline CDR1 and CDR2: SGHNT and YYREEE (reference sequence). The CDR3 spans 13 residues.

This clonotype was observed at least ten times. The chain has TRBV20-1 and TRBJ1-1; D perhaps matches TRBD1 (5 bases). This CDR3 comprises 14 residues. V was trimmed by 6 bases and J by 6 bases, leaving 20 bases between them. Germline CDR1 and CDR2: DFQATT and SNEGSKA (reference sequence). The CDR3 nucleotides are TGCAGTGCAATCTCCGGGACGAGGGTATCTGAAGCTTTCTTT. Amino acids: CSAISGTRVSEAFF.

This clonotype showed up just a few times. The chain joins TRBV7-2 to TRBJ2-1; D is uncertain. From germline, CDR1 is SGHTA and CDR2 FQGNSA. The CDR3 loop spans 13 amino acids. V lost 2 bases and J lost 7, with 9 bases in between. The CDR3 protein is CASSLYQANEQFF. The CDR3 DNA is TGTGCCAGCAGCTTATATCAGGCGAATGAGCAGTTCTTC.

This clonotype turned up a few times. V and J are TRBV4-1 and TRBJ1-6; D is undetermined. V dropped 4 bases and J dropped 2 bases, with 15 bases sitting between them. Germline lookup yields CDR1 MGHRA and CDR2 YSYEKL. The CDR3 is 17 residues long. CDR3 residues: CASSRPRTGTYNSPLHF. CDR3 nucleotides: TGCGCCAGCAGCCGCCCACGCACGGGCACCTATAATTCACCCCTCCACTTT.

A single count supports this clonotype. A much larger clone lies a single base off, so this may be a read error. This chain joins TRBV7-2 and TRBJ1-1, with TRBD1 as a possible D gene (5 bases). V was pared by 1 base and J by 4 bases, with 16 bases between. The germline gives CDR1 SGHTA, CDR2 FQGNSA. The CDR3 runs to 16 residues. The CDR3 sequence: CASSLVGRGVGTEAFF. CDR3 nucleotides: TGTGCCAGCAGCTTAGTTGGACGGGGGGTTGGCACTGAAGCTTTCTTT.

The chain recombines TRBV12-3 or TRBV12-4 with TRBJ2-6; D remains ambiguous. This CDR3 has 14 amino acids. Trimming cost V 7 bases and J 0 bases, with 7 bases left between them. CDR3 protein: CASTKNSGANVLTF. The CDR3, as DNA: TGTGCCAGCACCAAGAACTCTGGGGCCAACGTCCTGACTTTC.

This clonotype appeared many times. The rearrangement links TRBV7-2 to TRBJ2-2; D not resolved. The V end lost 6 bases, the J end lost 0 bases, and 14 bases lay between the germline ends. There are 16 residues in the CDR3. From germline, CDR1 is SGHTA and CDR2 FQGNSA. CDR3 nucleotide sequence: TGTGCCAGCAGTCAAACGAGGAGCGCGAACACCGGGGAGCTGTTTTTT. It encodes CASSQTRSANTGELFF.

This clonotype occurred a few times. The V gene is TRBV7-2, the J gene TRBJ2-2, with a possible D match to TRBD2 (5 bases). Germline assignment: CDR1 SGHTA and CDR2 FQGNSA. V lost 1 base, J lost 4 bases, and 13 bases lay in between. The CDR3 totals 16 residues. DNA for the CDR3: TGTGCCAGCAGCTTAGTTTCGTGGACTGGCACCGGGGAGCTGTTTTTT. Its translation: CASSLVSWTGTGELFF.

The sample holds many counts of this clonotype. The chain employs TRBV12-3 or TRBV12-4 and TRBJ2-3; no clear D. Trimming stripped 3 bases from V and 1 base from J, with 11 bases between. The CDR3 has 15 amino acids. CDR3 nucleotides: TGTGCCAGCAGTTTCAGCTGGGTGGGCACAGATACGCAGTATTTT. This translates into CASSFSWVGTDTQYF.

The sample holds many counts of this clonotype. V gene TRBV20-1 combines with J gene TRBJ2-1, with 14 bases matching TRBD2. J lost 9 bases, V lost 5 bases, and 6 bases had no gene match. This CDR3 region has 14 residues. CDR1 is DFQATT, CDR2 SNEGSKA, per germline (reference sequence). In DNA form, the CDR3 reads TGCAGTGCTCCCCGACTAGCGGGGGGGTCTGAGCAGTTCTTC. Amino acid sequence: CSAPRLAGGSEQFF.

Many counts were recorded for this clonotype. The chain links TRBV7-6 to TRBJ2-5, with 9 bases lining up with TRBD2. This CDR3 spans 15 amino acids. The V gene's germline CDR1 is SGHVS and CDR2 FNYEAQ. V was clipped by 4 bases and J by 0 bases; unmatched bases: 3. The CDR3 region has the DNA TGTGCCAGCAGCTCTAGCGGGGCACACCAAGAGACCCAGTACTTC. Its translation is CASSSSGAHQETQYF. Combining the CDR3 with reference TRBV7-6 and TRBJ2-5 gives the whole variable domain GAGVSQSPRYKVTKRGQDVALRCDPISGHVSLYWYRQALGQGPEFLTYFNYEAQQDKSGLPNDRFSAERPEGSISTLTIQRTEQRDSAMYRCASSSSGAHQETQYFGPGTRLLVL.

Many counts were recorded for this clonotype. DNA of the CDR3: TGTGCCAGCAGCGCGCTAGGAGCGGGGGTAACAGATACGCAGTATTTT. It specifies CASSALGAGVTDTQYF. This chain links TRBV7-9 with TRBJ2-3; 8 bases fit TRBD2. Germline CDR1 and CDR2: SEHNR and FQNEAQ (reference sequence). Germline trimming cut 5 bases from V and 3 bases from J; bases unmatched to any gene: 10. This CDR3 spans 16 amino acids.

The table lists this clonotype with many counts. The V gene is TRBV11-2, the J gene TRBJ2-3, with a weak D call TRBD2 (5 bases). CDR1 is SGHAT and CDR2 is FQNNGV in the germline V gene. Trimming shortened V by 5 bases and J by 2 bases, and 14 bases separated the two germline ends. This CDR3 region has 15 residues. Written as DNA, the CDR3 is TGTGCCAGCAGCCCGGAATCCGGGGACACAGATACGCAGTATTTT. Translation gives CASSPESGDTDTQYF.

The chain employs TRBV20-1 and TRBJ1-4; D possibly corresponds to TRBD1 (5 bases). Germline V CDR1 and CDR2: DFQATT, SNEGSKA (reference sequence). The CDR3 totals 13 residues. V was trimmed by 3 bases and J by 8 bases, leaving 13 bases between them. For the CDR3, the DNA is TGCAGTGCTAGTATACCAGGGAAGGAAAAACTGTTTTTT. Residues: CSASIPGKEKLFF.